The 31 T cell receptor beta chains below all came from one sample that was sequenced in a study of T-cell reconstitution after alpha-beta-depleted transplantation in children. For TCRbeta, the library was prepared with unique molecular identifiers. From the PCR reads, TCRdb called clonotypes with MiXCR, one entry per CDR3 protein. The data hold around 230,000 distinct CDR3 sequences, with about 15% observed a single time. This specimen consisted of PBMCs, mostly from graft donor cells, obtained 360 days after TCRalphabeta/CD19-depleted stem cell transplant. The receptor source for this set is a male patient aged 2 to 10 who had a stem cell transplant for acute lymphoblastic leukemia, so the T cells may come from the graft donor.

The V call is TRBV15, the J call TRBJ1-2; D might be TRBD1 (5 bases). With 0 bases removed from V and 8 bases from J, the gap between germline ends came to 13 bases. The length of the CDR3 is 14 residues. Looked up from germline, CDR1 is LNHNV and CDR2 is YYDKDF (reference sequence). The DNA for the CDR3 is TGTGCCACCAGCAGAGACAGGGTGGGATGGGGCTACACCTTC. This encodes CATSRDRVGWGYTF.

This clonotype appeared a few times. The V gene is TRBV29-1, the J gene TRBJ2-1; 7 bases agree with TRBD1. Germline V gives CDR1 SQVTM, CDR2 ANQGSEA. The CDR3 is made up of 12 amino acids. Trimming at V came to 3 bases and at J to 6 bases, leaving 2 bases not matched to a gene. Here the CDR3 DNA reads TGCAGCGTTGACAGGGGGAGCAATGAGCAGTTCTTC. Its protein product is CSVDRGSNEQFF.

This chain links TRBV4-3 with TRBJ2-5; D not certain. CDR1 and CDR2 (germline): LGHNA, YSLEER. CDR3 length equals 15 residues. V lost 0 bases and J lost 5, with 13 bases in between. CDR3: CASSQEGRGRETQYF. In DNA, the CDR3 is TGCGCCAGCAGCCAAGAGGGTCGAGGCCGGGAGACCCAGTACTTC.

This clonotype has only a few counts. This sequence joins TRBV12-5 and TRBJ1-1; D gene unclear. CDR1 LGHNT and CDR2 FRNRAP come from the germline V gene. The CDR3 contains 13 residues. The V end was cut by 6 bases, the J end by 1 base, with 9 bases between. CDR3 in amino acids: CASGRGGNTEAFF. The CDR3 nucleotides are TGTGCTAGTGGCCGAGGTGGGAACACTGAAGCTTTCTTT.

The chain has TRBV30 and TRBJ2-7, with no clear D. Germline CDR1 reads GTSNPN; CDR2 reads SVGIG (reference sequence). Trimming removed 1 base at V and 1 base at J, with 11 bases between. This CDR3 has 14 amino acids. The CDR3 loop is CAWSGLGRSYEQYF. In DNA form, the CDR3 reads TGTGCCTGGAGTGGTTTGGGCAGGTCCTACGAGCAGTACTTC.

The V and J genes are TRBV3-1 and TRBJ1-2; D is undetermined. The V and J ends lost 3 bases and 3 bases respectively, with 8 bases between them. The CDR3 is 13 residues long. From germline, CDR1 is LGHDT and CDR2 YNNKEL (reference sequence). As DNA, the CDR3 is TGTGCCAGCAGCCAGCGGGAGGACTATGGCTACACCTTC. Translated, it gives CASSQREDYGYTF.

This clonotype was observed a handful of times. The chain couples TRBV18 to TRBJ2-1; 9 bases agree with TRBD2. CDR3 length: 16 residues. The ends lost 1 base at V and 7 bases at J; junction bases unmatched: 8. Germline CDR1 reads KGHSH; CDR2 reads LQKENI. CDR3 protein: CASSPLWRGGSNEQFF. CDR3 in DNA: TGTGCCAGCTCACCACTCTGGCGGGGGGGCAGTAATGAGCAGTTCTTC.

This sequence joins TRBV28 and TRBJ1-5; TRBD1 matches at 9 bases. This CDR3 is built from 16 residues. The germline V gene encodes CDR1 MDHEN and CDR2 SYDVKM. V shed 5 bases, J shed 4 bases, and the junction held 9 bases outside the gene matches. CDR3 sequence: CASSPYGGTGNQPQHF. The CDR3 region has the DNA TGTGCCAGCAGTCCCTATGGGGGGACAGGGAATCAGCCCCAGCATTTT.

The chain employs TRBV12-3 or TRBV12-4 and TRBJ2-6; D uncertain. With 6 bases removed from V and 4 bases from J, the gap between germline ends came to 10 bases. This CDR3 is built from 14 residues. The CDR3 bases are TGTGCCAGCAGGCAGGTAGGAGGGGCCAACGTCCTGACTTTC. Translation gives CASRQVGGANVLTF.

This clonotype was seen a few times. This chain connects TRBV20-1 to TRBJ2-7; D might be TRBD2 (6 bases). Germline lookup yields CDR1 DFQATT and CDR2 SNEGSKA (reference sequence). The germline V and J ends were trimmed by 5 bases and 7 bases, with 18 bases remaining between them. This CDR3 is 13 amino acids long. The CDR3 nucleotides are TGCAGTGCTTCCGGGGACTCCTTAGGAGAGCAGTACTTC. This codes for CSASGDSLGEQYF.

This clonotype was seen at least ten times. CDR3 DNA: TGCAGCGTTGGGGAGCGGGAGGGGCAGTTCTTC. Residues: CSVGEREGQFF. V usage is TRBV29-1 and J usage is TRBJ2-1; 10 bases are shared with TRBD2. There are 11 residues in the CDR3. The germline V gene has CDR1 SQVTM and CDR2 ANQGSEA. V shed 4 bases and J 12 bases; nucleotides not matched to a gene: 3.

The V and J genes are TRBV7-8 and TRBJ2-1; 10 bases agree with TRBD2. Germline assignment: CDR1 SGHVS and CDR2 FQNEAQ. Trimming at V came to 0 bases and at J to 7 bases, leaving 6 bases not matched to a gene. This CDR3 contains 16 residues. CDR3: CASSLAPAGGTNEQFF. The CDR3, as DNA: TGTGCCAGCAGCTTAGCGCCAGCGGGGGGGACAAATGAGCAGTTCTTC. The full variable domain, with the rest looked up from reference TRBV7-8 and TRBJ2-1, is GAGVSQSPRYKVAKRGQDVALRCDPISGHVSLFWYQQALGQGPEFLTYFQNEAQLDKSGLPSDRFFAERPEGSVSTLKIQRTQQEDSAVYLCASSLAPAGGTNEQFFGPGTRLTVL.

This clonotype has ten or more counts. As DNA, the CDR3 is TGCGCCAGCAGTTCGGAACCTAGCACAGATACGCAGTATTTT. As protein: CASSSEPSTDTQYF. The V call is TRBV5-1, the J call TRBJ2-3; D uncertain. Germline lookup yields CDR1 SGHRS and CDR2 YFSETQ. The CDR3 spans 14 residues. V lost 5 bases to trimming and J lost 0 bases, with 10 bases between them.

This clonotype was observed a handful of times. The gene calls are TRBV20-1 and TRBJ1-5, with D perhaps matching TRBD1 (5 bases). The CDR3 contains 14 residues. Trimming shortened V by 0 bases and J by 5 bases, and 11 bases separated the two germline ends. From germline, CDR1 is DFQATT and CDR2 SNEGSKA (reference sequence). The CDR3 DNA sequence: TGCAGTGCTAGAGATTGGGGGATTGATCAGCCCCAGCATTTT. It translates to CSARDWGIDQPQHF.

This chain uses TRBV10-2 with TRBJ2-3, with a weak D call TRBD1 (5 bases). The CDR3 length is 15 residues. Trimming took off 1 base at V and 3 bases at J, with 11 bases between the two ends. Looked up from germline, CDR1 is WSHSY and CDR2 is SAAADI. Here the CDR3 reads CASSEWGAKTDTQYF. In DNA form, the CDR3 reads TGCGCCAGCAGTGAGTGGGGCGCGAAAACAGATACGCAGTATTTT.

The chain carries TRBV5-4 and TRBJ2-5; TRBD2 aligns across 7 bases. Germline V CDR1 and CDR2: SGHNT, YYREEE (reference sequence). V lost 3 bases, J lost 1 base, and 15 bases stayed unmatched. The CDR3 runs 18 residues. The CDR3 loop reads CASSSGTSATNFQETQYF. Written as DNA, the CDR3 is TGTGCCAGCAGCTCCGGCACTAGCGCGACCAACTTCCAAGAGACCCAGTACTTC. Full variable domain (missing parts from reference TRBV5-4 and TRBJ2-5): ETGVTQSPTHLIKTRGQQVTLRCSSQSGHNTVSWYQQALGQGPQFIFQYYREEENGRGNFPPRFSGLQFPNYSSELNVNALELDDSALYLCASSSGTSATNFQETQYFGPGTRLLVL.

This clonotype was counted between two and nine times. V usage is TRBV5-1 and J usage is TRBJ2-6; 10 bases fit TRBD1. In germline, CDR1 is SGHRS, CDR2 YFSETQ. The CDR3 runs 18 residues. Unmatched junction bases numbered 6, after V lost 3 bases and J lost 0 bases. CDR3 in amino acids: CASSSRQGARSGANVLTF. The CDR3 coding sequence is TGCGCCAGCAGCTCCAGACAGGGGGCTCGCTCTGGGGCCAACGTCCTGACTTTC.

There are a few counts of this clonotype. V and J are TRBV20-1 and TRBJ1-1, with 7 bases matching TRBD1. The CDR3 runs to 14 residues. V dropped 6 bases and J dropped 0; count of bases not matched to a gene: 7. The germline V gene encodes CDR1 DFQATT and CDR2 SNEGSKA (reference sequence). The CDR3 DNA follows: TGCAGTGCGCATAAGGGACAGATGAACACTGAAGCTTTCTTT. This codes for CSAHKGQMNTEAFF.

This clonotype appeared a few times. The chain recombines TRBV20-1 with TRBJ2-1; 13 bases are a match to TRBD2. The CDR3 is 14 amino acids. Germline V gives CDR1 DFQATT, CDR2 SNEGSKA (reference sequence). The CDR3 sequence: CSGLAGEFDNEQFF. For the CDR3, the DNA is TGCAGCGGACTAGCGGGGGAGTTCGACAATGAGCAGTTCTTC.

This clonotype was seen more than once but under ten times. This chain connects TRBV7-2 to TRBJ2-7; no reliable D call. There are 13 residues in the CDR3. In germline, CDR1 is SGHTA, CDR2 FQGNSA. V was cut by 1 base and J by 2 bases, with 6 bases left in between. The CDR3 loop reads CASSLGVTYEQYF. In nucleotides, the CDR3 is TGTGCCAGCAGCTTAGGGGTGACCTACGAGCAGTACTTC.

The rearrangement joins TRBV19 to TRBJ2-3; D might be TRBD2 (6 bases). V was shortened by 1 base and J by 3 bases, with 11 bases between the two germline ends. The CDR3 sequence is 15 residues long. CDR1 is LNHDA and CDR2 is SQIVND in the germline V gene (reference sequence). CDR3 sequence: CASSIGGVRTDTQYF. Here the CDR3 DNA reads TGTGCCAGTAGTATAGGCGGGGTGCGGACAGATACGCAGTATTTT.

This clonotype was counted a few times. The V gene is TRBV18, the J gene TRBJ1-1; D is unresolved. Germline V gives CDR1 KGHSH, CDR2 LQKENI. V was pared by 3 bases and J by 0 bases, with 20 bases between. CDR3 size: 18 residues. CDR3 bases: TGTGCCAGCTCACCTCTTCTCGGAATTTTGGTTATGAACACTGAAGCTTTCTTT. Translation: CASSPLLGILVMNTEAFF.

This clonotype was detected only a few times. The V call is TRBV10-3, the J call TRBJ2-1, with 8 bases identical to TRBD2. This CDR3 contains 12 residues. J lost 9 bases, V lost 10 bases, and 8 bases had no gene match. The V gene's germline CDR1 is ENHRY and CDR2 SYGVKD. CDR3 in amino acids: CATGTRTAEQFF. CDR3 DNA sequence: TGTGCCACCGGGACTAGGACCGCTGAGCAGTTCTTC.

This clonotype was seen a few times. The V gene is TRBV28, the J gene TRBJ2-1; a weak D match, TRBD2 (5 bases). The V end lost 8 bases, the J end lost 2 bases, and 13 bases lay between the germline ends. Looked up from germline, CDR1 is MDHEN and CDR2 is SYDVKM. This CDR3 spans 14 amino acids. CDR3 sequence reads: CASDRGSPYNEQFF. Here the CDR3 DNA reads TGTGCCAGCGACCGGGGTAGCCCCTACAATGAGCAGTTCTTC.

The chain carries TRBV11-2 and TRBJ2-3, with D possibly TRBD2 on 5 matching bases. The CDR3 contains 18 residues. The germline CDR1 and CDR2 sequences are SGHAT and FQNNGV. V gave up 0 bases and J gave up 6 bases, with 22 bases separating them. The CDR3 region is CASSLDHAGGGQRDTQYF. The CDR3 DNA follows: TGTGCCAGCAGCTTAGATCATGCCGGAGGAGGCCAAAGGGATACGCAGTATTTT.

This clonotype was seen a few times. This CDR3 is CSARDATGMREKLFF. The CDR3 bases are TGCAGTGCTAGAGACGCGACAGGGATGCGTGAAAAACTGTTTTTT. The chain uses TRBV20-1 and TRBJ1-4; 7 bases match TRBD1. Losses at the gene ends were 0 bases for V and 7 bases for J; bases not matched to a gene: 8. The V gene's germline CDR1 is DFQATT and CDR2 SNEGSKA (reference sequence). This CDR3 spans 15 amino acids.

The gene calls are TRBV10-3 and TRBJ1-3; D call uncertain. V dropped 2 bases and J dropped 0 bases, with 8 bases sitting between them. Germline V gene lookup returns CDR1 ENHRY and CDR2 SYGVKD. CDR3 length equals 15 residues. This chain's CDR3 is CAISEMAPSGNTIYF. The CDR3 DNA reads as TGTGCCATCAGTGAGATGGCGCCCTCTGGAAACACCATATATTTT.

V usage is TRBV6-2 or TRBV6-3 and J usage is TRBJ2-2, with a tentative D call TRBD1 (5 bases). V gave up 2 bases and J gave up 0 bases, with 7 bases separating them. Per germline, CDR1 MNHEY and CDR2 SVGEGT. The CDR3 is 15 residues long. In nucleotides, the CDR3 is TGTGCCAGCAGTTACAGGACAACGAACACCGGGGAGCTGTTTTTT. This encodes CASSYRTTNTGELFF.

This clonotype was picked up many times. V is TRBV5-1 and J is TRBJ2-3, with a tentative D call TRBD2 (7 bases). CDR3 length: 16 amino acids. CDR1 is SGHRS, CDR2 YFSETQ, per germline. V was shortened by 4 bases and J by 1 base, with 16 bases between the two germline ends. In nucleotides, the CDR3 is TGCGCCAGCAGCCTGGCGGGGGCTCAGGGCACAGATACGCAGTATTTT. This codes for CASSLAGAQGTDTQYF.

The V call is TRBV30, the J call TRBJ2-3, with TRBD2 matching over 7 bases. The germline V gene has CDR1 GTSNPN and CDR2 SVGIG (reference sequence). The CDR3 runs to 13 residues. Trimming at V came to 3 bases and at J to 4 bases, leaving 4 bases not matched to a gene. The CDR3 sequence: CAWSPGGPDTQYF. As DNA, the CDR3 is TGTGCCTGGAGCCCGGGGGGTCCAGATACGCAGTATTTT.

CDR3: CASTSGAGRNTEAFF. CDR3 nucleotide sequence: TGCGCCAGCACCTCGGGGGCCGGACGGAACACTGAAGCTTTCTTT. The chain employs TRBV5-1 and TRBJ1-1; D might be TRBD1 (6 bases). The germline V and J ends were trimmed by 6 bases and 1 base, with 16 bases remaining between them. CDR3 length equals 15 residues. Per the germline V gene, CDR1 is SGHRS and CDR2 is YFSETQ.